This T cell receptor beta chain was obtained from a study of T cells in Graves' hyperthyroidism and ophthalmopathy. Template material for amplifying TCR beta CDR3 regions consisted of RNA transcripts. The TCR CDR3 first-round RT-PCR relied on the HTBI primer set. TCRdb passed the multiplex PCR reads through MiXCR, listing each CDR3 protein once. The data hold 550,000 to 650,000 distinct CDR3 sequences, with 13% to 15% observed a single time. The CDR3 extends over 16 amino acids. The V and J ends lost 7 bases and 0 bases respectively, with 16 bases between them. The germline V gene has CDR1 MNHNS and CDR2 SASEGT.

The TCR comes from a woman between 40 and 55 years old with Graves' hyperthyroidism. The genes are TRBV6-1 and TRBJ1-3; maybe TRBD1 (6 bases). Sequences were obtained from blood. The CDR3 sequence is CASTARGGSSGNTIYF. The CDR3 nucleotides read TGTGCCAGCACCGCGAGAGGGGGAAGCTCTGGAAACACCATATATTTT.